This T cell receptor (beta chain) originates from a study of T-cell reconstitution after alpha-beta-depleted transplantation in children. Germline V gene data show CDR1 as LNHDA and CDR2 as SQIVND (reference sequence). V dropped 6 bases and J dropped 6 bases, with 6 bases sitting between them. The CDR3 length is 11 residues. The TCRbeta library was prepared with unique molecular identifiers. TCRdb re-derived calls from the PCR reads in MiXCR, one entry per CDR3 protein. Among about 980,000 distinct CDR3 sequences, about 30% were seen once, and the ten largest hold roughly 31%. The input for sequencing was PBMCs, mostly from graft donor cells, taken 360 days after TCRalphabeta/CD19-depleted stem cell transplant. The source is a boy less than two years old who had a stem cell transplant for SCID, so the T cells may come from the graft donor. The chain is built from TRBV19 and TRBJ2-1, with D uncertain. CDR3 residues: CASRVTNEQFF. For the CDR3, the DNA is TGTGCCAGTAGGGTCACCAATGAGCAGTTCTTC.